Detailed here is one T cell receptor beta chain. CDR1 and CDR2 from the germline V gene are MNHEY and SVGAGI. The CDR3 extends over 13 amino acids. V lost 6 bases, J lost 6 bases, and 2 bases stayed unmatched. In the authors' workflow: Nucleated cell counts were estimated from reference gene primer amplification. Using immunoSEQ multiplex PCR, the repertoire was profiled, and TCRdb retains in-frame clones only, with some absent. D and trimming were read from the DNA, whereas the V and J calls and clone size are those reported in that table. Of tens of thousands of clones listed, 75% to 85% are singletons. This entry comes from a study of blood T cell repertoires in COVID-19. Study as a whole: COVID-19 samples from acute and convalescent phases originated in the United States, Italy and Spain. Sources were T cells, B-cell-depleted T cells, or PBMCs; the material itself was cDNA or gDNA.

Source material: peripheral blood. This TCR was sampled from a woman in her 70s with acute or convalescent COVID-19. The chain combines TRBV6-5 with TRBJ2-7; 13 nucleotides align to TRBD2. CDR3: CASRGLAGTEQYF. DNA of the CDR3: TGTGCCAGCAGGGGACTAGCGGGAACCGAGCAGTACTTC.